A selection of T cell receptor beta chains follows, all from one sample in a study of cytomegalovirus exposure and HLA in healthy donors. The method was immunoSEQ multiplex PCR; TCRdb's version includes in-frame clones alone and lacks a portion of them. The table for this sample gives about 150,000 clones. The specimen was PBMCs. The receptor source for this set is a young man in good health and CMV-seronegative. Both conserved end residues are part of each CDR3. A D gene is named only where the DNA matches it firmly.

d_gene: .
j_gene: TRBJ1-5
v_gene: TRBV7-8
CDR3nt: TGTGCCAGCAGCTTATCACAGGCCTTGGGGGCCTTCAATCAGCCCCAGCATTTT
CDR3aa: CASSLSQALGAFNQPQHF

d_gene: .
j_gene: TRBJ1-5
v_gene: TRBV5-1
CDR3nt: TGCGCCAGCAGCTTTAACAGGGATCAGCCCCAGCATTTT
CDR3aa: CASSFNRDQPQHF

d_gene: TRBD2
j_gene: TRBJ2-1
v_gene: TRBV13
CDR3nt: TGTGCCAGCAGCTTCCTAGCGGGAGGGCCGGATAATGAGCAGTTCTTC
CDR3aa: CASSFLAGGPDNEQFF

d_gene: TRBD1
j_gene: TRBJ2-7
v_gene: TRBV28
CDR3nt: TGTGCCAGCAGTCCTGGCGGGACAGGGCTCTACGAGCAGTACTTC
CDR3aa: CASSPGGTGLYEQYF

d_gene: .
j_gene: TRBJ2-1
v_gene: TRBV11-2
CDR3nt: TGTGCCAGCAGCCCCCGACAGGTGCAGTTCTTC
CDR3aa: CASSPRQVQFF

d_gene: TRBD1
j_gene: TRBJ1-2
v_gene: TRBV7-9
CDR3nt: TGTGCCAGCAGCTCGTCACAGGGGGGCTACACCTTC
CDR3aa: CASSSSQGGYTF

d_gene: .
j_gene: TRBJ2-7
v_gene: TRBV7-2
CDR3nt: TGTGCCAGCAGCTTAGACTGGACAGCCAGCTCCTACGAGCAGTACTTC
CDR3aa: CASSLDWTASSYEQYF

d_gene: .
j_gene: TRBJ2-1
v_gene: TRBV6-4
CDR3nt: TGTGCCAGCAGCACTATCCTTTCCTACAATGAGCAGTTCTTC
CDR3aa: CASSTILSYNEQFF

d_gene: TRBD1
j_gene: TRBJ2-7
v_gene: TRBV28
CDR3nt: TGTGCCAGCAGAGGACAGGCCGAAGCTCTCTACGAGCAGTACTTC
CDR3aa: CASRGQAEALYEQYF

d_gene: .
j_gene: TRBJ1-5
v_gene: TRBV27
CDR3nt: TGTGCCAGCAGTAACCGGGCTCCCGGGGGCAATCAGCCCCAGCATTTT
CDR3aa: CASSNRAPGGNQPQHF

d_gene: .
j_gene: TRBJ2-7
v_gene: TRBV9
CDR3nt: TGTGCCAGCAGCGTAGCTCCGGGAGAGTTTTACGAGCAGTACTTC
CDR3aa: CASSVAPGEFYEQYF

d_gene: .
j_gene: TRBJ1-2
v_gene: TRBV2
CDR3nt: TGTGCCAGCAGTGACAGGGCGAACTATGGCTACACCTTC
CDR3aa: CASSDRANYGYTF

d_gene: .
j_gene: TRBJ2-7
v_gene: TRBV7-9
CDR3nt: TGTGCCAGCAGCTTAGGGGCGGGCCCAGGGGACGAGCAGTACTTC
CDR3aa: CASSLGAGPGDEQYF

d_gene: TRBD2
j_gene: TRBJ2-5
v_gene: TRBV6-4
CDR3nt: TGTGCCAGCAGTGACGGGGGGGGAAAGGAGACCCAGTACTTC
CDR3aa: CASSDGGGKETQYF

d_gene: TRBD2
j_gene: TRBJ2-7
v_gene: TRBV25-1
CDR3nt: TGTGCCAGCAGTGAGGGACTAGCGGGCCCCCTCTCCTACGAGCAGTACTTC
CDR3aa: CASSEGLAGPLSYEQYF

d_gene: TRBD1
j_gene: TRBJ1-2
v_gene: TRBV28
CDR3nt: TGTGCCAGCAGCATCACTTCGGACAGGGGGGCCAACACCTTC
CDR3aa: CASSITSDRGANTF

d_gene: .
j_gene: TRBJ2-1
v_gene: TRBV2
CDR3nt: TGTGCCAGCAGTTACTACAATGAGCAGTTCTTC
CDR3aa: CASSYYNEQFF

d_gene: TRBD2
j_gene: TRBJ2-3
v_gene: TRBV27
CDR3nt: TGTGCCAGCAGCTCTAGCGGGACCTCAGATACGCAGTATTTT
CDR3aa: CASSSSGTSDTQYF

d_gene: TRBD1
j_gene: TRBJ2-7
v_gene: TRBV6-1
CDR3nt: TGTGCCAGCAGAAGGGACAGCCCCTCCTACGAGCAGTACTTC
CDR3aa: CASRRDSPSYEQYF

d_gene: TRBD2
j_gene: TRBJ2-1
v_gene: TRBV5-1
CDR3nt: TGCGCCAGCAGCGCTAGCGGGGGGTACAATGAGCAGTTCTTC
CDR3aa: CASSASGGYNEQFF

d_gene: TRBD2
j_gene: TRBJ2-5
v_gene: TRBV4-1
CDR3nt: TGCGCCAGCAGCCAAGGGCTAGCGGGAGAGACCCAGTACTTC
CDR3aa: CASSQGLAGETQYF

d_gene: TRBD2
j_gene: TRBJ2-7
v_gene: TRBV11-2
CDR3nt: TGTGCCAGCAGCTCGTTAATATCTAGCGGGAGGGCCTGGTACGAGCAGTACTTC
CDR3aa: CASSSLISSGRAWYEQYF

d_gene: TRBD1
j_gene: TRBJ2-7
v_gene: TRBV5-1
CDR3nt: TGCGCCAGCAGCGCCGGACAGGGGCTCACCTACGAGCAGTACTTC
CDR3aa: CASSAGQGLTYEQYF

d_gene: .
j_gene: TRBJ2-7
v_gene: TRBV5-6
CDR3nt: TGTGCCAGCAGCTTGCGGGTCAGGGGCAACGAGCAGTACTTC
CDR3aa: CASSLRVRGNEQYF

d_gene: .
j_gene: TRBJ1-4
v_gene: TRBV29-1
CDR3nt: TGCAGCGTTGTGGGGGTACAGGGTGAAAAACTGTTTTTT
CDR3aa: CSVVGVQGEKLFF

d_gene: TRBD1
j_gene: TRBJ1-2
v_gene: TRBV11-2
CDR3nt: TGTGCCAGCAGGTCACGGGACAGGGAGCTCTATGGCTACACCTTC
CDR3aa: CASRSRDRELYGYTF

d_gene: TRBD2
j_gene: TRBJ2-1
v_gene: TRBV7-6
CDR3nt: TGTGCCAGCAGCCTGACTAGCGGGAGGGCCGGCCACAATGAGCAGTTCTTC
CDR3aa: CASSLTSGRAGHNEQFF

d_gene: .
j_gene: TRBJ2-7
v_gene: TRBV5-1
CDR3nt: TGCGCCAGCAGCTTGGCTAAGCGGACGTCCTACGAGCAGTACTTC
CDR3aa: CASSLAKRTSYEQYF

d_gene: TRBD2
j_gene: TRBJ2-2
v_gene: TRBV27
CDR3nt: TGTGCCAGCAGTTTAGGCTCTAGCGGGAGTGGCACCGGGGAGCTGTTTTTT
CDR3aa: CASSLGSSGSGTGELFF

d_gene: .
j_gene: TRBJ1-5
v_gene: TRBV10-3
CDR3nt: TGTGCCATGTCAGCGGGGGGTGATCAGCCCCAGCATTTT
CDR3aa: CAMSAGGDQPQHF

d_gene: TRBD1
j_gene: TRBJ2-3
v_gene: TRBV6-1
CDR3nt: TGTGCCAGCAGTGGGATCGAGACAGGGTTTTTTGATACGCAGTATTTT
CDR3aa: CASSGIETGFFDTQYF

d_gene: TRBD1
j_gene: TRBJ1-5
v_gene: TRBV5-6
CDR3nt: TGTGCCAGCAGCTTGGGGGCAGGGGGAGGATTTCAGCCCCAGCATTTT
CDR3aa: CASSLGAGGGFQPQHF

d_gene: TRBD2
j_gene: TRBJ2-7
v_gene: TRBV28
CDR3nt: TGTGCCAGCCCCCCTAGCGGGAGTAGTACCTACGAGCAGTACTTC
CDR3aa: CASPPSGSSTYEQYF

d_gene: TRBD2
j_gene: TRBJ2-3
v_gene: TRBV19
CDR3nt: TGTGCCAGTAGTAGACCCCCTGTAGGGAGGGCCACAGATACGCAGTATTTT
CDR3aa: CASSRPPVGRATDTQYF

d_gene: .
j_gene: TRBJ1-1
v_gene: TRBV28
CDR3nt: TGTGCCAGCAGTCCTCCAGTCGGGGGGGCGAACACTGAAGCTTTCTTT
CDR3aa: CASSPPVGGANTEAFF

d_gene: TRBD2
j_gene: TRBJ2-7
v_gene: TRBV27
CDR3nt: TGTGCCAGCCAAGTGCGGGAGAGCTCCTACGAGCAGTACTTC
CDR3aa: CASQVRESSYEQYF

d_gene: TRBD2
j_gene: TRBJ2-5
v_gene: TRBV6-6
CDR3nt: TGTGCCAGCAGTTACAGACTAGCCCAAGAGACCCAGTACTTC
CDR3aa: CASSYRLAQETQYF

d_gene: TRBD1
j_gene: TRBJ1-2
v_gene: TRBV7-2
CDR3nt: TGTGCCAGCAGCACAAACCCGACAGGGGTCTATGGCTACACCTTC
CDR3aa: CASSTNPTGVYGYTF

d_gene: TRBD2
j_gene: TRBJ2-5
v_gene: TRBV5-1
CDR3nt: TGCGCCAGCAGCTATGGACTAGCGGGAGGGTTGGGAGAGACCCAGTACTTC
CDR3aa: CASSYGLAGGLGETQYF

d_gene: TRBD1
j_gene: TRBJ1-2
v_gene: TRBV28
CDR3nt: TGTGCCATCGAACCTGCCGGGACAGTTGACATCCCTTGGGGCTACACCTTC
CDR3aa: CAIEPAGTVDIPWGYTF

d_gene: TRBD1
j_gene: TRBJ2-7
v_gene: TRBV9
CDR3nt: TGTGCCAGCAGCGTAGCCACAGGGGTGCACGAGCAGTACTTC
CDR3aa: CASSVATGVHEQYF

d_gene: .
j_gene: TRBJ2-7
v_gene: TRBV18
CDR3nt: TGTGCCAGCTCACCAATCGAGGCGGGGACCTACGAGCAGTACTTC
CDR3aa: CASSPIEAGTYEQYF

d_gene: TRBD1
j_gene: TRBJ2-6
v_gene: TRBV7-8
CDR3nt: TGTGCCAGCAGCTTAAGGGACAGGGGGTCTGGGGCCAACGTCCTGACTTTC
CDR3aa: CASSLRDRGSGANVLTF

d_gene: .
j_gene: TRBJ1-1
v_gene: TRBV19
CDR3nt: TGTGCCAGTAGTATAGGACCAGGCCAGTTGTACACTGAAGCTTTCTTT
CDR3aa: CASSIGPGQLYTEAFF